The rows below give T cell receptor beta chains drawn from one sample of a study of cytomegalovirus exposure and HLA in healthy donors. Profiled with immunoSEQ multiplex PCR; TCRdb holds only in-frame clones, not every one. The sample gives around 62,000 clones, more than 80% of which show up once; 2.5% to 3% is in the top ten. The sequencing sample was made of PBMCs. These receptors were taken from a young woman in good health and CMV-seronegative. CDR3s include the opening cysteine and the closing phenylalanine or tryptophan.

J: TRBJ2-4; V: TRBV4-3; CDR3: CASSQAREFIRNIQYF
J: TRBJ2-7; V: TRBV9; CDR3: CASSVGNGGAGPYEQYF
J: TRBJ2-2; V: TRBV4-3; CDR3: CASSQLTGVAGGELFF
J: TRBJ1-6; V: TRBV5-1; CDR3: CASSLTGTYNSPLHF
J: TRBJ1-1; V: TRBV6-6; CDR3: CASSPQGGTEAFF
J: TRBJ1-6; V: TRBV27; CDR3: CASSKSGGTPLGRYNSPLHF
J: TRBJ1-2; V: TRBV25-1; CDR3: CASSLGQNYGYTF
J: TRBJ1-4; V: TRBV19; CDR3: CASSSKGTGHEKLFF
J: TRBJ2-7; V: TRBV4-1; CDR3: CASSQEGEGGSYEQYF
J: TRBJ2-5; V: TRBV5-1; CDR3: CASSQRQGLGETQYF
J: TRBJ2-3; V: TRBV7-2; CDR3: CASSLDVVAGFTDTQYF
J: TRBJ1-5; V: TRBV5-1; CDR3: CASSLGGTGKNPSNQPQHF
J: TRBJ1-1; V: TRBV5-1; CDR3: CASSLADRTSTEAFF
J: TRBJ1-1; V: TRBV7-8; CDR3: CASSSESRTGGTEAFF
J: TRBJ2-1; V: TRBV6-5; CDR3: CASSYSTFQDRNEQFF
J: TRBJ2-1; V: TRBV4-1; CDR3: CASSQSLAGGDRYNEQFF
J: TRBJ2-5; V: TRBV5-4; CDR3: CASSIYRTSGGAAGQETQYF
J: TRBJ2-4; V: TRBV4-1; CDR3: CASSQAARTGINIQYF
J: TRBJ2-2; V: TRBV5-1; CDR3: CASTLWHSTGELFF
J: TRBJ2-3; V: TRBV19; CDR3: CASTPVGESTDTQYF
J: TRBJ1-4; V: TRBV25-1; CDR3: CASSTNFGQTNEKLFF
J: TRBJ2-5; V: TRBV18; CDR3: CASSPPREETQYF
J: TRBJ1-2; V: TRBV28; CDR3: CASSGSPLNYGYTF
J: TRBJ1-2; V: TRBV10-1; CDR3: CASSRGLDSGYTF
J: TRBJ1-3; V: TRBV7-9; CDR3: CASSSRQAGNTIYF
J: TRBJ1-2; V: TRBV2; CDR3: CASRRRGLNYGYTF
J: TRBJ1-1; V: TRBV6-1; CDR3: CASSEASRLNTEAFF
J: TRBJ1-1; V: TRBV27; CDR3: CASSLTRLAEAFF
J: TRBJ1-6; V: TRBV2; CDR3: CASSEDRGLSPLHF
J: TRBJ1-2; V: TRBV1; CDR3: CTSPNGSGFRDYGYTF
J: TRBJ2-1; V: TRBV7-2; CDR3: CASSSTGTRTRYNEQFF
J: TRBJ1-1; V: TRBV6-1; CDR3: CASSEIGTGNTEAFF
J: TRBJ1-5; V: TRBV19; CDR3: CASSMGPVGDSYGNQPQHF
J: TRBJ2-7; V: TRBV4-2; CDR3: CASSLSGTNNYEQYF
J: TRBJ2-7; V: TRBV6-5; CDR3: CASSPTPGIEQYF
J: TRBJ1-6; V: TRBV7-9; CDR3: CASTPGNSPLHF
J: TRBJ2-3; V: TRBV11-2; CDR3: CASSLGALQYF